The entry below describes one TCR beta chain. Its target antigen remains unknown. Per-base quality was not reported, and no clone a single base away is much larger than it. This sample is drawn from a study of CD8 T cells in Susac syndrome (dated by TCRdb to about 2019). Some background on the complete study: Repertoire sequencing was used to test whether CD8+ T cell activation and differentiation in Susac syndrome was antigen driven. Overall results and qualifications from the work: The study acknowledged that relatively few individuals were included in the TCR sequencing and HLA analysis.

RNA was extracted using the RNeasy kit, and roughly 0.5 to 1 ug of the RNA was reverse transcribed with random hexamers. The immunoSEQ multiplex PCR assay, covering 54 Vbeta and 13 Jbeta segments, was used to amplify TCR beta CDR3 regions. PCR amplification bias was corrected using a synthetic template baseline for primer optimization and computational correction. The authors processed their data as follows. Reads were annotated to V, D and J genes according to IMGT and were analyzed with immunoSEQ Analyzer, with only productive sequences retained. Clonality was calculated as one minus the Shannon entropy normalized by log2 of the number of productive unique sequences. For each patient and control, public and private clones were evaluated within the 100 most prevalent clones. Susac-specific clones were defined as absent from healthy and MS cohorts, around 1,000 published viral clones and other ImmuneACCESS disease sequences. Using fastp at Q25 and MiXCR, TCRdb reprocessed the public reads and kept productive beta chains. When rows share a CDR3 protein, they turn into one entry using the most common DNA and genes. The V and J calls and clone size come from TCRdb's table, not from the authors' own analysis. Within this sample are 300,000 to 350,000 distinct CDR3 sequences, with roughly 94% of them counted one time only. 0.06% to 0.075% of the sample belongs to the ten largest clones.

Peripheral blood CD8+ and CD4+ T cells from healthy donors, Susac syndrome patients and multiple sclerosis patients were profiled by high-throughput TCR beta sequencing. The multiple sclerosis controls were treatment-naive patients who had stable or active relapsing-remitting disease and met the revised McDonald criteria. Bulk CD8+ and CD4+ T cells were purified by magnetic negative isolation, whereas CD8+ TEMRA cells were enriched by FACS. Blood was drawn into EDTA tubes, processed within 24 hours, and PBMCs were isolated by density gradient centrifugation. PBMCs destined for TCR sequencing were cryopreserved in liquid nitrogen and later thawed in a 37 °C water bath. The sorted or isolated CD4+, CD8+ and CD8+ TEMRA cells reached a purity of at least 90%. The sequencing sample was made of CD4+ T cells from PBMCs. The sequence was obtained from a human donor with multiple sclerosis.

The CDR3 loop reads CATRAGTDEAYGYTF. The DNA sequence is as follows: TGTGCCACCAGAGCCGGGACCGACGAAGCCTATGGCTACACCTTC. Here the chain combines TRBV24-1 and TRBJ1-2, with TRBD1 as a weak D call on 5 bases. Cut back by 7 bases and 4 bases, the V and J ends lie 18 bases apart. Its CDR3 holds 15 amino acids, cysteine through phenylalanine. Only CDR3 DNA is held: 45 bases, read in frame from base 1. CDR1 KGHDR and CDR2 SFDVKD are derived from the germline V gene.